Following are 30 T cell receptor beta chains from one sample sequenced in a study of human T cells and chemical hapten exposure. TCRdb analysed the RACE reads with MiXCR anew, one entry per CDR3 protein. The sample lists roughly 380,000 distinct CDR3 sequences; approximately 5% were seen once. The time point here: pre-sensitization, week 0. This sample's treatment: therapeutic diphenylcyclopropenone sensitization with weekly scalp DPC. Sequencing used whole blood, obtained in connection with sensitization to the hapten diphenylcyclopropenone (DPC). These receptors came from a woman in her forties or fifties with alopecia areata. Some clones in this sample may be carry-over from other donors' samples.

The chain employs TRBV20-1 and TRBJ1-6, with D possibly being TRBD1 (5 bases). The CDR3 spans 13 residues. Between the trimmed V and J ends, which lost 1 base and 10 bases, there was a span of 11 bases. CDR1 and CDR2 (germline): DFQATT, SNEGSKA (reference sequence). The CDR3 is CSARGGRRSPLHF. As DNA, the CDR3 is TGCAGTGCTAGAGGGGGCCGGCGCTCACCCCTCCACTTT.

The V call is TRBV7-9, the J call TRBJ1-5; tentative D call: TRBD1 (6 bases). Germline assignment: CDR1 SEHNR and CDR2 FQNEAQ (reference sequence). With 1 base removed from V and 4 bases from J, the gap between germline ends came to 11 bases. The CDR3 is 15 residues long. CDR3 residues: CASSLGPGANQPQHF. CDR3 coding DNA: TGTGCCAGCAGCTTAGGGCCAGGGGCGAATCAGCCCCAGCATTTT.

Only a few counts were recorded for this clonotype. The rearrangement joins TRBV6-6 to TRBJ2-7; D is perhaps TRBD2 (5 bases). Germline V gives CDR1 MNHNY, CDR2 SVGAGI (reference sequence). V was pared by 6 bases and J by 0 bases, with 18 bases between. This CDR3 region has 16 residues. The CDR3 sequence is CASRTTSGGSSYEQYF. In DNA, the CDR3 is TGTGCCAGCAGGACCACTAGTGGTGGGTCCTCCTACGAGCAGTACTTC.

This clonotype occurred many times. The chain couples TRBV29-1 to TRBJ1-2; 7 nucleotides agree with TRBD1. After removal of 4 bases from V and 8 bases from J, the junction contained 4 bases not matched to a gene. Germline CDR1 and CDR2: SQVTM and ANQGSEA. The CDR3 sequence is 11 residues long. CDR3 DNA sequence: TGCAGCGTTGGGGAGGGGGCCGGCTACACCTTC. Translation gives CSVGEGAGYTF.

This clonotype was found a few times. This chain joins TRBV30 and TRBJ2-4; D unclear. Trimming took 2 bases from V and 0 from J, leaving 5 bases between them. Germline V CDR1 and CDR2: GTSNPN, SVGIG (reference sequence). The CDR3 covers 13 residues. CDR3 nucleotide sequence: TGTGCCTGGAGTCGGGCAGCCAAAAACATTCAGTACTTC. It specifies CAWSRAAKNIQYF.

In its sample, this clonotype was seen a few times. The chain combines TRBV6-5 with TRBJ1-1, with D possibly being TRBD1 (5 bases). The CDR3 contains 16 residues. Per germline, CDR1 MNHEY and CDR2 SVGAGI. Trimming pared 2 bases from V and 6 bases from J, leaving 19 bases between. The CDR3 here is CASSYRGNGRTSEAFF. CDR3 sequence (DNA): TGTGCCAGCAGTTACAGGGGAAATGGAAGGACGTCTGAAGCTTTCTTT.

Many counts were recorded for this clonotype. The V call is TRBV7-2, the J call TRBJ2-1; 10 bases map to TRBD2. The CDR3 loop spans 12 amino acids. With 5 bases clipped from V and 10 bases from J, the junction kept 2 bases outside the gene matches. The germline gives CDR1 SGHTA, CDR2 FQGNSA. Written as DNA, the CDR3 is TGTGCCAGCAGCCAACTAGCGGGGGAGCAGTTCTTC. As protein: CASSQLAGEQFF.

This clonotype was seen only a few times. The chain employs TRBV7-2 and TRBJ1-4, with TRBD1 as a possible D gene (6 bases). Trimming cost V 1 base and J 7 bases, with 13 bases left between them. Germline CDR1 and CDR2: SGHTA and FQGNSA. The CDR3 is 15 amino acids. This CDR3 is CASSLDRGQGEKLFF. CDR3 DNA: TGTGCCAGCAGCTTAGATAGGGGACAAGGTGAAAAACTGTTTTTT.

Comments on this clonotype: This may be a read error: a much more frequent sequence differs by one nucleotide. The chain couples TRBV29-1 to TRBJ1-2; D is uncertain. Trimming left V 0 bases short and J 7 bases short, with 6 bases between. Germline CDR1 is SQVTM and CDR2 is ANQGSEA. The CDR3 consists of 11 residues. The CDR3 loop reads CSVEDGSGYTF. The CDR3 bases are TGCAGCGTTGAAGACGGGAGTGGCTACACCTTC.

A remark on this clonotype: Just one base apart from a much larger clone, this may be a read error. The rearrangement uses TRBV6-5 and TRBJ1-4; tentative D call: TRBD1 (6 bases). Deletions cut 6 bases from V and 6 bases from J, with 20 bases between. This CDR3 spans 16 amino acids. The germline gives CDR1 MNHEY, CDR2 SVGAGI. DNA of the CDR3: TGTGCCAGCAGCCGTAGACTGCGGGGGGCGGATGAAAAACTGTTTTTT. This encodes CASSRRLRGADEKLFF.

This clonotype was counted at least ten times. The V gene is TRBV21-1, the J gene TRBJ2-5; the table gives TRBD2 as D, unverified against the DNA. TRBV21-1 is labeled a pseudogene. The CDR3 covers 16 residues. CDR3 DNA: TGTGCCAGCAGCAAAGTTGGAGCGGCAGGGGCAGAGACCCAGTACTTC. It encodes CASSKVGAAGAETQYF.

The CDR3 DNA is TGTGCCAGCAGTTTCCTCGGCGGTTCCGAAAAACTGTTTTTT. This sequence encodes CASSFLGGSEKLFF. The chain carries TRBV28 and TRBJ1-4; no definite D call. V lost 3 bases, J lost 8 bases, and 13 bases lay in between. This CDR3 comprises 14 residues. Looked up from germline, CDR1 is MDHEN and CDR2 is SYDVKM.

This clonotype was seen a few times. In nucleotides, the CDR3 is TGTGCCAGCAGTTACAAGAATGTAGGGGTTCAAAATAATTCACCCCTCCACTTT. Translated: CASSYKNVGVQNNSPLHF. V usage is TRBV6-5 and J usage is TRBJ1-6, with a weak D call TRBD1 (5 bases). V was trimmed by 2 bases and J by 5 bases, leaving 19 bases between them. The CDR3 loop spans 18 amino acids. Germline values: CDR1 MNHEY, CDR2 SVGAGI.

The chain recombines TRBV9 with TRBJ2-3, with 9 nucleotides matching TRBD2. The CDR3 runs 15 residues. Germline V gene sequence: CDR1 SGDLS, CDR2 YYNGEE. The V and J ends lost 5 bases and 4 bases, in that order; junction bases with no gene match: 8. The CDR3 sequence: CASSPWAGGADTQYF. In DNA form, the CDR3 reads TGTGCCAGCAGTCCCTGGGCGGGAGGGGCAGATACGCAGTATTTT.

This clonotype was seen at least ten times. The rearrangement joins TRBV18 to TRBJ1-4, with 9 nucleotides matching TRBD1. V lost 1 base to trimming and J lost 5 bases; unmatched junction nucleotides: 2. This CDR3 spans 15 amino acids. The germline CDR1 and CDR2 sequences are KGHSH and LQKENI. The CDR3, as DNA: TGTGCCAGCTCACCACGACAGGGGGACAATGAAAAACTGTTTTTT. Protein: CASSPRQGDNEKLFF.

This clonotype was seen more than once but under ten times. The chain joins TRBV5-1 to TRBJ2-5; the D gene is possibly TRBD1 (5 bases). Germline loops: CDR1 SGHRS, CDR2 YFSETQ. Trimming pared 0 bases from V and 6 bases from J, leaving 9 bases between. The CDR3 loop spans 13 amino acids. CDR3 loop: CASSLEGAKTQYF. DNA of the CDR3: TGCGCCAGCAGCTTGGAAGGGGCAAAGACCCAGTACTTC.

This clonotype was counted ten times or more. The CDR3 nucleotides read TGTGCCAGCAGTGAAACTGGGTACACTGAAGCTTTCTTT. Protein: CASSETGYTEAFF. J is TRBJ1-1 and V is TRBV2, with no clear D. Germline values: CDR1 SNHLY, CDR2 FYNNEI. The ends were cut back, 2 bases at V and 3 bases at J, with 7 bases in the middle. This CDR3 is built from 13 residues.

This clonotype has at least ten counts. The chain links TRBV6-2 or TRBV6-3 to TRBJ2-2; D gene uncertain. The germline V and J ends were trimmed by 8 bases and 4 bases, with 8 bases remaining between them. Germline CDR1 reads MNHEY; CDR2 reads SVGEGT. This CDR3 contains 12 residues. CDR3 nucleotide sequence: TGTGCCAGCGCCAGGAGCACCGGGGAGCTGTTTTTT. Translating it yields CASARSTGELFF.

This clonotype was counted ten times or more. The chain employs TRBV12-3 or TRBV12-4 and TRBJ1-1, with D possibly matching TRBD1 (6 bases). There are 13 residues in the CDR3. Trimming shortened V by 7 bases and J by 1 base, and 10 bases separated the two germline ends. Here the CDR3 reads CASTRGGNTEAFF. Written as DNA, the CDR3 is TGTGCCAGCACCCGAGGGGGGAACACTGAAGCTTTCTTT.

This clonotype came up many times. V gene TRBV30 combines with J gene TRBJ2-1; 8 bases match TRBD1. With 1 base clipped from V and 9 bases from J, the junction kept 2 bases outside the gene matches. CDR1 is GTSNPN and CDR2 is SVGIG in the germline V gene (reference sequence). The CDR3 contains 12 residues. The CDR3 nucleotides read TGTGCCTGGAGTGGGACAGGGATTGAGCAGTTCTTC. This sequence encodes CAWSGTGIEQFF.

The genes are TRBV27 and TRBJ1-5; 7 nucleotides line up with TRBD1. V trimming: 4 bases; J trimming: 7 bases; junction bases outside the gene matches: 4. The CDR3 consists of 13 residues. Germline values: CDR1 MNHEY, CDR2 SMNVEV (reference sequence). Here the CDR3 DNA reads TGTGCCAGCAGTTCCAGGGGGACCCAGCCCCAGCATTTT. It encodes CASSSRGTQPQHF.

This clonotype was recorded at least ten times. The CDR3 bases are TGCGCCAGCACCCCCCGGGGGGGACTAGCTGGGGAGCAGTTCTTC. As protein: CASTPRGGLAGEQFF. V and J are TRBV5-1 and TRBJ2-1; 9 bases are shared with TRBD2. The CDR3 has 15 amino acids. Germline loops: CDR1 SGHRS, CDR2 YFSETQ. The V gene end was trimmed by 6 bases and the J gene end by 10 bases; junction bases not matched to a gene: 14.

In this sample, this clonotype turned up many times. J is TRBJ1-1 and V is TRBV5-1, with 10 bases lining up with TRBD1. V shed 2 bases, J shed 0 bases, and the junction held 13 bases outside the gene matches. The germline CDR1 and CDR2 sequences are SGHRS and YFSETQ. This CDR3 is built from 19 residues. The CDR3 loop is CASSFLGPGTGVMNTEAFF. The CDR3 nucleotides read TGCGCCAGCAGCTTCCTAGGCCCCGGGACAGGGGTCATGAACACTGAAGCTTTCTTT.

This clonotype was seen many times. V usage is TRBV28 and J usage is TRBJ1-3; D ambiguous. Germline V gene data show CDR1 as MDHEN and CDR2 as SYDVKM. This CDR3 has 12 amino acids. Between the trimmed V and J ends, which lost 6 bases and 4 bases, there was a span of 7 bases. In nucleotides, the CDR3 is TGTGCCAGCAGGTTAGGAGGAAACACCATATATTTT. This codes for CASRLGGNTIYF.

V and J are TRBV11-2 and TRBJ2-3; TRBD2 aligns across 11 bases. The V gene's germline CDR1 is SGHAT and CDR2 FQNNGV. CDR3 size: 17 residues. The ends lost 1 base at V and 3 bases at J; junction bases unmatched: 6. The CDR3 DNA follows: TGTGCCAGCAGCTTAGCTCTAGCGGGAGGAACGACAGATACGCAGTATTTT. Translated, it gives CASSLALAGGTTDTQYF.

In this sample, this clonotype turned up many times. The gene calls are TRBV5-1 and TRBJ1-1; D gene uncertain. V dropped 1 base and J dropped 3 bases, with 10 bases sitting between them. The CDR3 totals 14 residues. Germline CDR1 reads SGHRS; CDR2 reads YFSETQ. CDR3 protein: CASSLRVQDTEAFF. DNA for the CDR3: TGCGCCAGCAGCTTGAGGGTGCAGGACACTGAAGCTTTCTTT.

The rearrangement links TRBV4-3 to TRBJ2-3; D unclear. Trimming removed 0 bases from V and 0 bases from J, with 13 bases in between. Germline lookup yields CDR1 LGHNA and CDR2 YSLEER. The length of the CDR3 is 17 residues. CDR3 residues: CASSQEAVAVSTDTQYF. Here the CDR3 DNA reads TGCGCCAGCAGCCAAGAGGCCGTGGCGGTGAGCACAGATACGCAGTATTTT.

This clonotype was seen many times. This chain connects TRBV5-4 to TRBJ2-3; 8 nucleotides agree with TRBD2. This CDR3 contains 15 residues. V shed 4 bases, J shed 2 bases, and the junction held 6 bases outside the gene matches. Germline V gene data show CDR1 as SGHNT and CDR2 as YYREEE (reference sequence). CDR3 nucleotides: TGTGCCAGCAGCCGAGGAGCGGGAGACACAGATACGCAGTATTTT. It translates to CASSRGAGDTDTQYF.

This clonotype was seen many times. V and J are TRBV18 and TRBJ1-1, with 9 nucleotides matching TRBD1. The CDR3 loop spans 14 amino acids. Germline V gene data show CDR1 as KGHSH and CDR2 as LQKENI. The V segment lost 2 bases and the J segment 5 bases; nucleotides outside the gene matches: 3. In nucleotides, the CDR3 is TGTGCCAGCTCACCAGGACAGGGGCAAACTGAAGCTTTCTTT. The encoded protein is CASSPGQGQTEAFF.

This chain uses TRBV7-2 with TRBJ1-3; D gene uncertain. V lost 0 bases to trimming and J lost 2 bases, with 11 bases between them. The CDR3 totals 16 residues. From germline, CDR1 is SGHTA and CDR2 FQGNSA. This CDR3 is CASSLAPLSAGNTIYF. CDR3 nucleotides: TGTGCCAGCAGCTTAGCGCCCCTCTCAGCTGGAAACACCATATATTTT. The whole variable domain, filled in from reference TRBV7-2 and TRBJ1-3, reads GAGVSQSPSNKVTEKGKDVELRCDPISGHTALYWYRQSLGQGLEFLIYFQGNSAPDKSGLPSDRFSAERTGGSVSTLTIQRTQQEDSAVYLCASSLAPLSAGNTIYFGEGSWLTVV.